This entry concerns a single T cell receptor (beta chain). This specimen belongs to a study of blood T cell repertoires in COVID-19. Trimming cost V 5 bases and J 1 base; bases outside gene matches: 0. This CDR3 spans 15 amino acids. Per germline, CDR1 LGHDT and CDR2 YNNKEL (reference sequence). Profiled with immunoSEQ multiplex PCR; TCRdb holds only in-frame clones, not every one. The sample holds about 240,000 clones, 70% to 90% seen once. The sequence came from a woman between 65 and 79 years old with active or convalescent COVID-19. The sequenced material came from peripheral blood. V is TRBV3-1 (or the pseudogene TRBV3-2) and J is TRBJ2-3; 13 nucleotides align to TRBD2. This CDR3 is CASSGLAGGTDTQYF. The CDR3 DNA reads TGTGCCAGCAGCGGACTAGCGGGGGGCACAGATACGCAGTATTTT.